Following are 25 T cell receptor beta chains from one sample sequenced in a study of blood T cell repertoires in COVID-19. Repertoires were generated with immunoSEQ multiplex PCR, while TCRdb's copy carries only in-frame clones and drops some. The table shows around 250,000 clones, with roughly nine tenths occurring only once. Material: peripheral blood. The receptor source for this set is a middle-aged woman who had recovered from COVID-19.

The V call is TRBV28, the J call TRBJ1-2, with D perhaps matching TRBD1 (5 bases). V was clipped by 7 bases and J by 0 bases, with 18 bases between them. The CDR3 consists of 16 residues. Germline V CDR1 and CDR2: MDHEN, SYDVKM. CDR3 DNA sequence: TGTGCCAGCACGCACCACACAGGATCTTCTAACTATGGCTACACCTTC. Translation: CASTHHTGSSNYGYTF.

The CDR3 DNA follows: TGTGCCACCAGTGATTTTGGAACTGCAGGTACGCAGTATTTT. Its translation is CATSDFGTAGTQYF. The V gene is TRBV24-1, the J gene TRBJ2-3, with unresolved D. Between the trimmed V and J ends, which lost 1 base and 8 bases, there was a span of 12 bases. There are 14 residues in the CDR3. The germline CDR1 and CDR2 sequences are KGHDR and SFDVKD.

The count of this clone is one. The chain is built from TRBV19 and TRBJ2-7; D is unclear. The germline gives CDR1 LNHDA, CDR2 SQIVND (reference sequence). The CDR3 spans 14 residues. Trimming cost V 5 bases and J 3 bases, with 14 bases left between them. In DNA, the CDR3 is TGTGCCAGTAGTGCCGCAGCAGCGCTCTACGAGCAGTACTTC. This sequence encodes CASSAAAALYEQYF.

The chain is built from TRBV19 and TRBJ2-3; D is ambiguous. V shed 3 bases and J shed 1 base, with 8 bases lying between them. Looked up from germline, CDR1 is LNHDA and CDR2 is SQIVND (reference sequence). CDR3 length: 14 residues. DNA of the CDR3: TGTGCCAGTAGTATCGGGTCCGGCACAGATACGCAGTATTTT. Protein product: CASSIGSGTDTQYF.

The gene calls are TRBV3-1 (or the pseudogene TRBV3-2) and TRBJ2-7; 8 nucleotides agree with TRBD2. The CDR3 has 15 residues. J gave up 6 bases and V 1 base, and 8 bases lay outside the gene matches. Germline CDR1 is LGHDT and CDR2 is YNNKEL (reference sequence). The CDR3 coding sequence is TGTGCCAGCAGCCAAGGGACAGCGGGAGCTTCCGAGCAGTACGTC. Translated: CASSQGTAGASEQYV.

This chain's CDR3 is CASSKDGGSHQPQHF. In DNA form, the CDR3 reads TGTGCCAGCAGCAAAGACGGAGGGTCGCATCAGCCCCAGCATTTT. This rearrangement joins TRBV7-2 to TRBJ1-5; no clear D. The V gene's germline CDR1 is SGHTA and CDR2 FQGNSA. This CDR3 contains 15 residues. V shed 5 bases and J shed 5 bases, with 16 bases lying between them.

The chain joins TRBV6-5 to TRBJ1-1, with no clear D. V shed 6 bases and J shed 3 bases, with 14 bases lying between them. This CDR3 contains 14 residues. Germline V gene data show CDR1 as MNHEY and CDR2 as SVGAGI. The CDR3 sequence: CASSGRERYTEAFF. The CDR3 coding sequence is TGTGCCAGCAGCGGACGGGAAAGGTACACTGAAGCTTTCTTT.

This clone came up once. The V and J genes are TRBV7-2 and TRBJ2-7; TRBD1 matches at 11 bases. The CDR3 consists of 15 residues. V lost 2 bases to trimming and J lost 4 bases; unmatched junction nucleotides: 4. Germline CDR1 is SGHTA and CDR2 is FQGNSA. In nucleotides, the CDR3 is TGTGCCAGCAGCTTATGGGGACAGGGGGTTTACGAGCAGTACTTC. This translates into CASSLWGQGVYEQYF.

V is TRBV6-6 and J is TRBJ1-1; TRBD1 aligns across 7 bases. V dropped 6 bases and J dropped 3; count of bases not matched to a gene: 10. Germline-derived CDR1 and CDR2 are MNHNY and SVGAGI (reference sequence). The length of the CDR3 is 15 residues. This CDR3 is CASRQGWGSDTEAFF. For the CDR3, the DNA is TGTGCCAGCAGACAGGGGTGGGGCTCGGACACTGAAGCTTTCTTT.

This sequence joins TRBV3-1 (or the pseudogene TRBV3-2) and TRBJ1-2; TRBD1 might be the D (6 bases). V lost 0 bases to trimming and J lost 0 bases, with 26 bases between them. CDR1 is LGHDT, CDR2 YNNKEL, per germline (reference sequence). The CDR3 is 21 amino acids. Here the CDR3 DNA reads TGTGCCAGCAGCCAAGATGCGAGTGTTGGACCTCACAGGGAGTCTAACTATGGCTACACCTTC. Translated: CASSQDASVGPHRESNYGYTF.

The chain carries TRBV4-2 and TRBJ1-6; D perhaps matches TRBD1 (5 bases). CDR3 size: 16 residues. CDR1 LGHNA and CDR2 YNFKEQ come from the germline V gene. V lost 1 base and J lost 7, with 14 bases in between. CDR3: CASSQVGGVGNSPLHF. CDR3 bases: TGTGCCAGCAGCCAAGTTGGGGGGGTGGGGAATTCACCCCTCCACTTT.

CDR3 DNA: TGTGCCAGCAGCTGGGCGACAGGCGGGTACACTGAAGCTTTCTTT. It encodes CASSWATGGYTEAFF. This sequence joins TRBV5-8 and TRBJ1-1, with D perhaps matching TRBD1 (6 bases). The ends were cut back, 3 bases at V and 3 bases at J, with 15 bases in the middle. The CDR3 runs to 15 residues. Germline V gene sequence: CDR1 SGHTS, CDR2 YDEGEE.

The DNA for the CDR3 is TGTGCCAGCAGCGCTACTTTCCGGACCGGGGAGCTGTTTTTT. It yields the protein CASSATFRTGELFF. This chain connects TRBV7-2 to TRBJ2-2; D remains unclear. The germline V gene encodes CDR1 SGHTA and CDR2 FQGNSA. The CDR3 runs 14 residues. V shed 5 bases and J shed 5 bases, with 12 bases lying between them.

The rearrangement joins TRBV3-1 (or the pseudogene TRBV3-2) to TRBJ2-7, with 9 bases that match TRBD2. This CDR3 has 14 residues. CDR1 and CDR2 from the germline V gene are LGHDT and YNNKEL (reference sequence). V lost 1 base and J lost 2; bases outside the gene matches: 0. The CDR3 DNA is TGTGCCAGCAGCCAAGGCGGGGGGGCCTACGAGCAGTACTTC. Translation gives CASSQGGGAYEQYF.

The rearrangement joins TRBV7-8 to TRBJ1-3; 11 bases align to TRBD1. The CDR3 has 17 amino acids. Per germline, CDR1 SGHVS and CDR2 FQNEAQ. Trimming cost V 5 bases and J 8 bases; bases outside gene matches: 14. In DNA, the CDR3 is TGTGCCAGCAGCACACAGGGAGGGACAGGGGGAAGGGACACCATATATTTT. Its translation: CASSTQGGTGGRDTIYF. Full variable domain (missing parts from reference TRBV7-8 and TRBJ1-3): GAGVSQSPRYKVAKRGQDVALRCDPISGHVSLFWYQQALGQGPEFLTYFQNEAQLDKSGLPSDRFFAERPEGSVSTLKIQRTQQEDSAVYLCASSTQGGTGGRDTIYFGEGSWLTVV.

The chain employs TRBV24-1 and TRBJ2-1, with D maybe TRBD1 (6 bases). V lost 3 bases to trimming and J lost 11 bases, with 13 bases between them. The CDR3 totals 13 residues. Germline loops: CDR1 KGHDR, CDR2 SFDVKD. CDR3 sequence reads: CATSDPRGSKQFF. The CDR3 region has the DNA TGTGCCACCAGTGATCCGAGGGGGAGTAAGCAGTTCTTC.

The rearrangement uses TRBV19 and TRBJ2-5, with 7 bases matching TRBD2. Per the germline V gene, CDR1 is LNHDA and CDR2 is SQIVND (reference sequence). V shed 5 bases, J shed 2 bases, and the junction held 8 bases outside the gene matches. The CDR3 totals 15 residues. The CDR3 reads CASSAWTSRQETQYF. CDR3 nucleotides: TGTGCCAGTAGTGCCTGGACTAGTCGGCAAGAGACCCAGTACTTC.

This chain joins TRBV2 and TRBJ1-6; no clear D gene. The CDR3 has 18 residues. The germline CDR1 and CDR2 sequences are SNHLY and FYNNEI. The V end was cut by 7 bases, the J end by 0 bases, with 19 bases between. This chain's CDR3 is CASIHRYRKSSYNSPLHF. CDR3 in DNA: TGTGCCAGCATTCACCGGTACAGAAAAAGCTCCTATAATTCACCCCTCCACTTT.

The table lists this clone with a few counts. Here the CDR3 DNA reads TGTGCCAGCAGCCAAGAACTAGCGAGCCATGAGCAGTTCTTC. Its protein is CASSQELASHEQFF. The J gene is TRBJ2-1, the V gene TRBV5-4; TRBD2 matches 7 bases. The CDR3 sequence is 14 residues long. The junction had 9 bases not matched to a gene; V was cut back by 4 bases and J by 8 bases. The V gene's germline CDR1 is SGHNT and CDR2 YYREEE (reference sequence).

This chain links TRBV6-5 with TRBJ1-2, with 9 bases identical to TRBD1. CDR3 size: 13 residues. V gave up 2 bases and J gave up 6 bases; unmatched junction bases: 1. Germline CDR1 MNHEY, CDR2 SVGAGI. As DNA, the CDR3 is TGTGCCAGCAGTTACGGGACAGGGAATGGCTACACCTTC. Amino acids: CASSYGTGNGYTF.

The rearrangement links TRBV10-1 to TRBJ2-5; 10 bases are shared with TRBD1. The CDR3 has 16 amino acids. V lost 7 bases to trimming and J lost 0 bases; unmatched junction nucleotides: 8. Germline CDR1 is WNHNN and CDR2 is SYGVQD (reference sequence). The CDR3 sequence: CASTANGQGDQETQYF. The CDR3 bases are TGCGCCAGCACAGCTAACGGACAGGGGGACCAAGAGACCCAGTACTTC.

CDR3 in DNA: TGCGCCAGCAGCATCTCGGGGGGTAACTTCGACGAGCAGTACTTC. This encodes CASSISGGNFDEQYF. The chain links TRBV5-1 to TRBJ2-7, with 7 bases identical to TRBD2. CDR3 length equals 15 residues. From germline, CDR1 is SGHRS and CDR2 YFSETQ. The trim removed 4 bases at V and 5 bases at J, leaving 12 bases unmatched.

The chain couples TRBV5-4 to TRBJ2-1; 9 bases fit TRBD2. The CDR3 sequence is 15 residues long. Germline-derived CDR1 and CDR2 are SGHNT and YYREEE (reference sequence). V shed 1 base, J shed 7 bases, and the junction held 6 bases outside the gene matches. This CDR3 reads CASSLNSGSSNEQFF. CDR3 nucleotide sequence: TGTGCCAGCAGCTTGAATAGCGGGAGTTCGAATGAGCAGTTCTTC.

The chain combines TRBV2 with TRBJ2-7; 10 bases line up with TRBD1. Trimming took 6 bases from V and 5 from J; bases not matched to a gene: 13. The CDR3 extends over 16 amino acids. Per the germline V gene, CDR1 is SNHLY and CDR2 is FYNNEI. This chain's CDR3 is CASSARADRGLDEQYF. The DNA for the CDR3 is TGTGCCAGCAGCGCCCGGGCCGACAGGGGGCTTGACGAGCAGTACTTC. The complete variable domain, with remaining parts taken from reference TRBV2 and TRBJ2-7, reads EPEVTQTPSHQVTQMGQEVILRCVPISNHLYFYWYRQILGQKVEFLVSFYNNEISEKSEIFDDQFSVERPDGSNFTLKIRSTKLEDSAMYFCASSARADRGLDEQYFGPGTRLTVT.

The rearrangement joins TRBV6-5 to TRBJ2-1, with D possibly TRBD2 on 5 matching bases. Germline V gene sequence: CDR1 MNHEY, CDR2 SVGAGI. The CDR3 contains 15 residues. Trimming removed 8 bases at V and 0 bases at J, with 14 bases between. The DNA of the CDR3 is TGTGCCAGCGCGGAGGAACCTAGCTCCTACAATGAGCAGTTCTTC. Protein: CASAEEPSSYNEQFF.